Listed below are T cell receptor beta chains from one sample, sequenced in a study of beta chain features in type 1 diabetes. The table came from immunoSEQ multiplex PCR; TCRdb's copy has only in-frame clones and leaves some out. The sample lists 310,000 or so clones; 15% were seen once. Material: naive CD4+ T cells from blood. These receptor sequences come from a man aged 18 to 30 with type 1 diabetes. Both conserved end residues are part of each CDR3. Size is omitted from some rows. Given values are once, few, many or a class for expanded clones.

16 | TRBV9 | few | CASSGPGQSSGNTIYF
14 | TRBV5-4 | few | CASSGRVNTGELFF
12 | TRBV7-2 | few | CASSPGRRVYTF
14 | TRBV29-1 | . | CSVTGVLSGNTIYF
17 | TRBV28 | . | CASSAGIAGGDTDTQYF
15 | TRBV5-4 | . | CASSPLGLSTDTQYF
15 | TRBV6-5 | few | CASRAGTGGSYEQYF
14 | TRBV5-1 | few | CASSLTRVVNEQFF
16 | TRBV27 | few | CASGRLAGSLYNEQFF
12 | TRBV25-1 | few | CASEGQAYGYTF
17 | TRBV10-3 | . | CAISESIGQATNQPQHF
15 | TRBV19 | . | CASSIGPPGANVLTF
16 | TRBV4-1 | . | CASSQGRTGGSEKLFF
16 | TRBV9 | . | CASSVDGLVLYNEQFF
15 | TRBV2 | . | CASSRRVTDNTEAFF
16 | TRBV18 | few | CASSPILGDRTDTQYF
15 | TRBV5-1 | . | CASSLLGQGPETQYF
14 | TRBV7-8 | few | CASSPRGGRNTQYF
18 | TRBV15 | . | CATSRVVASGGIGETQYF
14 | TRBV9 | . | CASSVEGYQETQYF
16 | TRBV28 | . | CASSLEGAHGANVLTF
15 | TRBV5-1 | few | CASSLVGLDTDTQYF
15 | TRBV5-6 | few | CASSLGDSPVVTQYF
13 | TRBV6-6 | few | CASSRQHDYGYTF
13 | TRBV6-5 | few | CASSYSLGYGYTF
16 | TRBV30 | . | CAWRGQGSSGANVLTF
15 | TRBV5-1 | . | CASSSQGQNTGELFF
15 | TRBV15 | . | CATSRDTSGRDEQYF
16 | TRBV7-2 | . | CASRTSAGLGPGELFF
16 | TRBV4-3 | few | CASSPRRAGGQGEQFF
14 | TRBV6-1 | . | CASTRALPGETQYF
16 | TRBV28 | . | CASSFGWRRVFYEQYF
16 | TRBV6-5 | few | CASSYLGQGLGDTQYF
14 | TRBV18 | few | CASSPPGLVETQYF
13 | TRBV30 | few | CAWRSAGIYGYTF
14 | TRBV2 | . | CASIRLSGANVLTF
15 | TRBV4-3 | few | CASSLGHWSTDTQYF
14 | TRBV29-1 | . | CSGYRGRNTGELFF
18 | TRBV25-1 | few | CASDTRVAGTSSYNEQFF
14 | TRBV11-2 | . | CASSSRDRGGTQYF
17 | TRBV7-9 | few | CASSPITGGVVTGELFF